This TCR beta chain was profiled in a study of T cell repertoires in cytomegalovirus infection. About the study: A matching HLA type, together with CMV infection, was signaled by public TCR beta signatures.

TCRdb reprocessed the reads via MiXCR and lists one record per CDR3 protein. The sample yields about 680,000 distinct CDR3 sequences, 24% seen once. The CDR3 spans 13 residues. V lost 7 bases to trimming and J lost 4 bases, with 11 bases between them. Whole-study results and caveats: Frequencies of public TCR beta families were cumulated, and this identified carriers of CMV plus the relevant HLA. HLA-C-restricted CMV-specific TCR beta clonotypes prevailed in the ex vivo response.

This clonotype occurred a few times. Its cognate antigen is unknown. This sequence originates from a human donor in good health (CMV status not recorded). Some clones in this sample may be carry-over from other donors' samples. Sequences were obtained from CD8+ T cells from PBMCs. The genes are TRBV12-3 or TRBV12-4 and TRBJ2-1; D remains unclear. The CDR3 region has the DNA TGTGCCAGCACCCCTTCGAGATACAATGAGCAGTTCTTC. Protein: CASTPSRYNEQFF.